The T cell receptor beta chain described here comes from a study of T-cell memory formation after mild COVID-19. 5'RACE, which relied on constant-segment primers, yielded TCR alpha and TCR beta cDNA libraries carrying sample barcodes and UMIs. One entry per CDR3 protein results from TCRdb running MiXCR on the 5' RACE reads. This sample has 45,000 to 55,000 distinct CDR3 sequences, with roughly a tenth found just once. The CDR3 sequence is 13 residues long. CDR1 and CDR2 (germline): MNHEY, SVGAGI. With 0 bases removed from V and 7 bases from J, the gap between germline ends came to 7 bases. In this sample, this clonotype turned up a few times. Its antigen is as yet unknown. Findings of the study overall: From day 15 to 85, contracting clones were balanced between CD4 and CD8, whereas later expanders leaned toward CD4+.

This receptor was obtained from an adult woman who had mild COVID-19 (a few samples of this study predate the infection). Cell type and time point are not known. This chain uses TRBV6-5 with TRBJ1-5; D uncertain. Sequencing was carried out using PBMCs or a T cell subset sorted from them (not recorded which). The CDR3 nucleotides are TGTGCCAGCAGTTACTCGTCGGAACAGCCCCAGCATTTT. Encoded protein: CASSYSSEQPQHF.